The text below deals with one TCR beta chain. The antigen remains unidentified. The CDR3 has 14 residues. V was clipped by 4 bases and J by 7 bases; unmatched bases: 3. CDR1 SGHNT and CDR2 YYREEE come from the germline V gene (reference sequence). The data derive from a study of T cell repertoires in cytomegalovirus infection. Looking at the study overall: CMV epitopes, recently identified HLA-C-restricted and well-studied HLA-B-restricted, were used. Carrying CMV and the relevant HLA type showed in public TCR beta signatures. Whole-study results and caveats: It was HLA-C-restricted CMV-specific TCR beta clonotypes that dominated the response ex vivo. People with CMV and the relevant HLA were identified by cumulative public TCR beta family frequency.

One entry per CDR3 protein results from TCRdb running MiXCR on the reads. Altogether about 24,000 distinct CDR3 sequences are present, approximately 22% being singletons, with the ten largest covering about 91%. V gene TRBV5-4 combines with J gene TRBJ1-6, with 9 bases lining up with TRBD1. The sequencing used CD8+ T cells from cultured PBMCs, collected from culture after CMV antigen stimulation. This clonotype originated in a human donor in good health (CMV status not recorded). Some clones in this sample may be carry-over from other donors' samples. The CDR3 DNA sequence: TGTGCCAGCAGCCGGGACAGGGAGAATTCACCCCTCCACTTT. Amino acids: CASSRDRENSPLHF.